The next 30 T cell receptor beta chains were all read from a single sample in a study of shared clonotypes between healthy human individuals. Measured with immunoSEQ multiplex PCR; TCRdb has only the in-frame clones, and not every one. The table has around 1.1 million clones, around 77% seen once; the top ten hold roughly 0.83%. The specimen sequenced was memory CD4+ T cells from PBMCs. Subset in this sample: CD45RA-negative fraction. The origin of the receptors is a man in his late teens or twenties in good health. Some clones in this sample may be carry-over from other donors' samples.

The V and J genes are TRBV7-2 and TRBJ1-2; 7 positions agree with TRBD1. The CDR3 extends over 15 amino acids. Germline V gives CDR1 SGHTA, CDR2 FQGNSA. V lost 5 bases to trimming and J lost 2 bases; unmatched junction nucleotides: 8. CDR3 sequence (DNA): TGTGCCAGCAGCCTCCAAGGGGGCGCAAACTATGGCTACACCTTC. Protein sequence: CASSLQGGANYGYTF.

The chain links TRBV6-1 to TRBJ1-2; D is ambiguous. The CDR3 totals 13 residues. V gave up 6 bases and J gave up 1 base, with 9 bases separating them. Looked up from germline, CDR1 is MNHNS and CDR2 is SASEGT. This chain's CDR3 is CASRAGNNYGYTF. In DNA form, the CDR3 reads TGTGCCAGCAGAGCCGGGAATAACTATGGCTACACCTTC.

V and J are TRBV27 and TRBJ2-5; TRBD1 aligns across 7 bases. The junction had 1 base not matched to a gene; V was cut back by 6 bases and J by 0 bases. The CDR3 consists of 13 residues. The V gene's germline CDR1 is MNHEY and CDR2 SMNVEV (reference sequence). This CDR3 is CASSGTDQETQYF. CDR3 nucleotide sequence: TGTGCCAGCAGCGGGACAGACCAAGAGACCCAGTACTTC.

The chain joins TRBV10-2 to TRBJ2-5; 9 positions match TRBD1. The J call may be mistaken, given a closer DNA end match to TRBJ2-7. Germline CDR1 WSHSY, CDR2 SAAADI. This CDR3 region has 16 residues. CDR3 loop: CASSDPGQGLSYEQYF. In DNA form, the CDR3 reads TGCGCCAGCAGTGACCCGGGACAGGGACTATCCTACGAGCAGTACTTC.

V usage is TRBV11-2 and J usage is TRBJ2-1, with D uncertain. CDR1 is SGHAT, CDR2 FQNNGV, per germline. The CDR3 totals 14 residues. Trimming took 0 bases from V and 10 from J, leaving 13 bases between them. DNA of the CDR3: TGTGCCAGCAGCTTAGATCCTAGGGCTGGGGAGCAGTTCTTC. Its translation is CASSLDPRAGEQFF.

This rearrangement joins TRBV28 to TRBJ2-1; 7 positions agree with TRBD2. After removal of 5 bases from V and 2 bases from J, the junction contained 6 bases not matched to a gene. Looked up from germline, CDR1 is MDHEN and CDR2 is SYDVKM. The CDR3 loop spans 15 amino acids. CDR3 sequence: CASSTRDYPYNEQFF. DNA for the CDR3: TGTGCCAGCAGTACACGGGACTACCCCTACAATGAGCAGTTCTTC.

The chain has TRBV5-1 and TRBJ2-5; 10 bases map to TRBD2. This CDR3 is built from 15 residues. Germline lookup yields CDR1 SGHRS and CDR2 YFSETQ. The V and J ends lost 4 bases and 7 bases, in that order; junction bases with no gene match: 10. The CDR3 sequence is CASSAGASGSGTQYF. CDR3 coding DNA: TGCGCCAGCAGCGCGGGGGCTAGCGGGAGCGGGACCCAGTACTTC.

The chain employs TRBV5-1 and TRBJ1-1; D gene unclear. V was pared by 2 bases and J by 0 bases, with 11 bases between. CDR1 is SGHRS, CDR2 YFSETQ, per germline. The CDR3 extends over 15 amino acids. The CDR3: CASSFSPQLNTEAFF. The CDR3 bases are TGCGCCAGCAGCTTTTCCCCTCAACTGAACACTGAAGCTTTCTTT.

This chain links TRBV2 with TRBJ1-2, with 11 bases fitting TRBD1. Unmatched junction bases numbered 10, after V lost 8 bases and J lost 8 bases. The CDR3 is 14 amino acids. The germline gives CDR1 SNHLY, CDR2 FYNNEI. DNA of the CDR3: TGTGCCAGCGGCCGCCAGGACAGGGGGCACGGCTACACCTTC. It specifies CASGRQDRGHGYTF. The full variable domain, its missing parts supplied by reference TRBV2 and TRBJ1-2, is EPEVTQTPSHQVTQMGQEVILRCVPISNHLYFYWYRQILGQKVEFLVSFYNNEISEKSEIFDDQFSVERPDGSNFTLKIRSTKLEDSAMYFCASGRQDRGHGYTFGSGTRLTVV.

As for this clone: The identical CDR3 is also encoded by other nucleotide sequences in the sample. This chain joins TRBV25-1 and TRBJ2-5; D unclear. Trimming stripped 8 bases from V and 4 bases from J, with 5 bases between. Per germline, CDR1 MGHDK and CDR2 SYGVNS. The CDR3 is made up of 10 amino acids. CDR3 in amino acids: CASGRETQYF. The CDR3 region has the DNA TGTGCCAGCGGACGAGAGACCCAGTACTTC.

This sequence joins TRBV11-1 and TRBJ2-7; 7 bases agree with TRBD1. This CDR3 is built from 14 residues. V lost 2 bases to trimming and J lost 4 bases; unmatched junction nucleotides: 5. The V gene's germline CDR1 is SGHAT and CDR2 FQDESV (reference sequence). In DNA form, the CDR3 reads TGTGCCAGCAGCTTAAGCAGGGGGACATACGAGCAGTACTTC. Translated: CASSLSRGTYEQYF. The variable domain in full, completed from reference TRBV11-1 and TRBJ2-7, reads EAEVAQSPRYKITEKSQAVAFWCDPISGHATLYWYRQILGQGPELLVQFQDESVVDDSQLPKDRFSAERLKGVDSTLKIQPAELGDSAMYLCASSLSRGTYEQYFGPGTRLTVT.

In this sample, this clone turned up once. This same CDR3 is encoded by further DNA sequences in the sample. The chain employs TRBV7-2 and TRBJ1-5, with D possibly matching TRBD1 (5 bases). CDR3 size: 14 residues. Germline CDR1 is SGHTA and CDR2 is FQGNSA. V was cut by 2 bases and J by 5 bases, with 10 bases left in between. The CDR3 DNA sequence: TGTGCCAGCAGCTTACAGGGTGGCGATCAGCCCCAGCATTTT. This gives the protein CASSLQGGDQPQHF.

The chain employs TRBV10-1 and TRBJ2-5; the D is unclear. CDR1 and CDR2 from the germline V gene are WNHNN and SYGVQD (reference sequence). This CDR3 spans 14 amino acids. V was cut by 0 bases and J by 0 bases, with 5 bases left in between. CDR3 sequence: CASSESGNQETQYF. DNA for the CDR3: TGCGCCAGCAGTGAGTCGGGCAACCAAGAGACCCAGTACTTC.

Only one count was recorded for this clone. The chain uses TRBV28 and TRBJ1-2, with a weak D call TRBD1 (5 bases). Germline CDR1 and CDR2: MDHEN and SYDVKM. V lost 1 base and J lost 2, with 11 bases in between. This CDR3 has 15 residues. CDR3 bases: TGTGCCAGCAGTTTATACACGGCAGGGAACTATGGCTACACCTTC. Translating gives CASSLYTAGNYGYTF.

The V and J genes are TRBV9 and TRBJ2-1, with 9 bases that match TRBD2. Germline V gene lookup returns CDR1 SGDLS and CDR2 YYNGEE. The CDR3 runs to 15 residues. Trimming at V came to 0 bases and at J to 9 bases, leaving 7 bases not matched to a gene. CDR3 sequence: CASSVEPSGTAEQFF. The DNA for the CDR3 is TGTGCCAGCAGCGTAGAGCCTAGCGGGACGGCTGAGCAGTTCTTC.

The genes are TRBV6-6 and TRBJ1-1, with D perhaps matching TRBD1 (5 bases). Germline CDR1 reads MNHNY; CDR2 reads SVGAGI (reference sequence). Trimming took off 6 bases at V and 5 bases at J, with 10 bases between the two ends. CDR3 length: 12 residues. CDR3 residues: CASSFRVTEAFF. The CDR3 region has the DNA TGTGCCAGCAGCTTCAGGGTGACTGAAGCTTTCTTT.

This chain uses TRBV6-1 with TRBJ1-2; possible D gene TRBD1, 6 bases. The CDR3 is made up of 12 amino acids. CDR1 is MNHNS and CDR2 is SASEGT in the germline V gene. V shed 8 bases and J shed 2 bases, with 9 bases lying between them. The CDR3 loop is CASGQSNYGYTF. CDR3 bases: TGTGCCAGCGGACAGTCAAACTATGGCTACACCTTC.

The chain links TRBV4-2 to TRBJ2-7, with D uncertain. This CDR3 has 14 amino acids. Per the germline V gene, CDR1 is LGHNA and CDR2 is YNFKEQ. With 0 bases removed from V and 7 bases from J, the gap between germline ends came to 13 bases. CDR3 bases: TGTGCCAGCAGCCAAGAGGGGTATCTACGAGAGCAGTACTTC. Its translation is CASSQEGYLREQYF.

This clone turned up a few times. The chain couples TRBV20-1 to TRBJ2-7; D is unclear. V was shortened by 7 bases and J by 3 bases, with 10 bases between the two germline ends. The CDR3 covers 11 residues. CDR1 is DFQATT, CDR2 SNEGSKA, per germline (reference sequence). CDR3 region: CSGRIGYEQYF. In nucleotides, the CDR3 is TGCAGTGGCCGGATAGGCTACGAGCAGTACTTC.

This clone was detected only a few times. The V and J genes are TRBV6-6 and TRBJ2-6, with 7 bases that match TRBD1. CDR1 is MNHNY, CDR2 SVGAGI, per germline (reference sequence). V lost 2 bases and J lost 4; bases outside the gene matches: 5. The CDR3 runs to 16 residues. DNA of the CDR3: TGTGCCAGCAGTTACACAGGGGCCTCAGGGGCCAACGTCCTGACTTTC. Its protein is CASSYTGASGANVLTF.

As for this clone: Additional DNA sequences in this sample encode the identical CDR3. The chain combines TRBV18 with TRBJ1-1; 9 nucleotides agree with TRBD1. Germline trimming cut 6 bases from V and 5 bases from J; bases unmatched to any gene: 4. In germline, CDR1 is KGHSH, CDR2 LQKENI. The CDR3 totals 13 residues. In DNA, the CDR3 is TGTGCCAGCTCTCCTGACAGGGGGACTGAAGCTTTCTTT. Protein product: CASSPDRGTEAFF.

In its sample, this clone was seen a few times. This rearrangement joins TRBV5-1 to TRBJ2-7; maybe TRBD2 (6 bases). V lost 3 bases and J lost 0, with 16 bases in between. The CDR3 runs to 16 residues. Germline CDR1 and CDR2: SGHRS and YFSETQ. The CDR3 DNA is TGCGCCAGCAGCTCGGGAGATAGCGCTGGCTCCTACGAGCAGTACTTC. Residues: CASSSGDSAGSYEQYF.

The chain uses TRBV30 and TRBJ2-1; the D gene could be TRBD1 or TRBD2 (5 bases each). The V gene's germline CDR1 is GTSNPN and CDR2 SVGIG (reference sequence). The CDR3 has 14 residues. Trimming left V 4 bases short and J 9 bases short, with 19 bases between. CDR3 nucleotide sequence: TGTGCCTGGAAACTCCCCGTGGGGGTTGGTGAGCAGTTCTTC. Protein: CAWKLPVGVGEQFF.

This chain connects TRBV6-6 to TRBJ2-3; 7 bases line up with TRBD2. Germline V CDR1 and CDR2: MNHNY, SVGAGI (reference sequence). This CDR3 contains 15 residues. J was trimmed by 10 bases and V by 0 bases; bases with no gene match: 10. In DNA, the CDR3 is TGTGCCAGCAGTTACTCGTTGTTCGGGGGGAGTGCGCAGTATTTT. It specifies CASSYSLFGGSAQYF.

This clone was seen only a few times. The chain employs TRBV2 and TRBJ2-7; 9 nucleotides agree with TRBD2. V shed 4 bases and J 4 bases; nucleotides not matched to a gene: 5. The CDR3 runs 14 residues. Germline loops: CDR1 SNHLY, CDR2 FYNNEI. The CDR3 coding sequence is TGTGCCAGCAGTGGACTAGCGGCGACTTACGAGCAGTACTTC. Translated, it gives CASSGLAATYEQYF.

The chain recombines TRBV6-1 with TRBJ2-1, with 10 bases identical to TRBD2. CDR3 length: 14 amino acids. CDR1 is MNHNS, CDR2 SASEGT, per germline. Trimming took 5 bases from V and 8 from J; bases not matched to a gene: 6. In nucleotides, the CDR3 is TGTGCCAGCAGTCCGCTAGCGGGAGATGATGAGCAGTTCTTC. It yields the protein CASSPLAGDDEQFF.

This clone was found once. The rearrangement links TRBV20-1 to TRBJ1-1; TRBD1 is a possible D gene (5 bases). CDR1 and CDR2 from the germline V gene are DFQATT and SNEGSKA (reference sequence). CDR3 length equals 11 residues. V was pared by 6 bases and J by 6 bases, with 11 bases between. CDR3 sequence reads: CSAAGKAEAFF. The CDR3 DNA reads as TGCAGTGCGGCAGGGAAGGCTGAAGCTTTCTTT.

In its sample, this clone was seen many times. This rearrangement joins TRBV6-6 to TRBJ1-1; D is undetermined. CDR3 size: 12 residues. Germline assignment: CDR1 MNHNY and CDR2 SVGAGI (reference sequence). V shed 8 bases and J shed 5 bases, with 12 bases lying between them. CDR3 DNA sequence: TGTGCCAGCCTTCTCGGGGTAACTGAAGCTTTCTTT. This translates into CASLLGVTEAFF.

The rearrangement joins TRBV7-2 to TRBJ1-5, with TRBD1 matching over 9 bases. The junction had 7 bases not matched to a gene; V was cut back by 4 bases and J by 6 bases. Germline loops: CDR1 SGHTA, CDR2 FQGNSA. This CDR3 has 15 residues. CDR3 amino acids: CASSSHRGPGQPQHF. CDR3 DNA sequence: TGTGCCAGCAGCTCCCACAGGGGGCCGGGTCAGCCCCAGCATTTT.

The CDR3 coding sequence is TGTGCCAGCAGTTCCCGGGACAGGGTCTACGAGCAGTACTTC. Protein product: CASSSRDRVYEQYF. This chain joins TRBV6-1 and TRBJ2-7; 9 bases are a match to TRBD1. V trimming: 5 bases; J trimming: 3 bases; junction bases outside the gene matches: 5. Germline CDR1 is MNHNS and CDR2 is SASEGT. The CDR3 loop spans 14 amino acids.